The entry that follows covers one TCR beta chain sequence. The sample belongs to a study of low-dose radiotherapy and immunotherapy resistance in tumors. Germline loops: CDR1 SGHDT, CDR2 YYEEEE. The CDR3 spans 17 residues. J was trimmed by 9 bases and V by 3 bases; bases with no gene match: 14. Priming of first-strand cDNA relied on TRAV- and TRBV-specific primers (covering alpha and beta chains). TCRs were amplified for about 18 PCR cycles with a constant-region primer and V-primer adapter. TCRdb called the reads again in MiXCR, with one record for every CDR3 protein. The sample has 45,000 or so distinct CDR3 sequences; about 25% are singletons. Time point noted: after trial treatment. Treatment described: LDRT plus nivolumab, ipilimumab, low-dose cyclophosphamide and aspirin (RACIN trial).

This material consisted of PBMCs, taken after low-dose radiotherapy plus immunotherapy. The source of this sequence is a male donor with prostate cancer. V is TRBV5-6 and J is TRBJ2-1, with 11 bases matching TRBD2. The CDR3 region is CASSYSLRSGRAREQFF. CDR3 sequence (DNA): TGTGCCAGCAGCTACTCATTACGTAGCGGGAGGGCCCGTGAGCAGTTCTTC.